Listed below are T cell receptor beta chains from one sample, sequenced in a study of a mutant IDH1 vaccine in newly diagnosed glioma. These receptors have no known antigen. Sequencing used immunoSEQ multiplex PCR; TCRdb keeps in-frame clones, though not all of them. The data show tens of thousands of clones, roughly 61% seen once. This specimen was peripheral blood mononuclear cells (PBMCs), taken from a glioma patient whose treatment included an IDH1 peptide vaccine. These receptors all stem from a man aged 35-49 years with glioma. Some clones in this sample may be carry-over from other donors' samples. Both conserved end residues are part of each CDR3. D genes are given only for firm matches. Clone size is shown for a subset of rows, as once, few, many or a class of expanded clone.

>-|TRBV27|TRBJ1-4|-
CASMGRVGEKLFF
TGTGCCAGCATGGGCAGGGTTGGTGAAAAACTGTTTTTT
>-|TRBV5-4|TRBJ2-7|once
CASSSKSRSSYEQYF
TGTGCCAGCAGCTCGAAAAGCAGGAGCTCCTACGAGCAGTACTTC
>TRBD2|TRBV10-2|TRBJ2-3|-
CASSSGLAGDTDTQYF
TGCGCCAGCAGCTCAGGACTAGCGGGGGACACAGATACGCAGTATTTT
>-|TRBV30|TRBJ2-2|few
CAWSVLVAGELFF
TGTGCCTGGAGTGTACTGGTCGCCGGGGAGCTGTTTTTT
>-|TRBV5-1|TRBJ2-6|-
CASCAGLGAGANVLTF
TGCGCCAGCTGCGCGGGGCTAGGGGCTGGGGCCAACGTCCTGACTTTC
>TRBD2|TRBV30|TRBJ2-3|few
CAWSVGQREDTQYF
TGTGCCTGGAGTGTTGGACAGCGGGAGGATACGCAGTATTTT
>-|TRBV4-1|TRBJ2-5|-
CASSKSQAAQETQYF
TGCGCCAGCAGCAAGTCACAGGCTGCCCAAGAGACCCAGTACTTC
>-|TRBV5-1|TRBJ1-1|once
CASSYRQGTEAFF
TGCGCCAGCAGTTACCGCCAGGGGACTGAAGCTTTCTTT
>TRBD1|TRBV5-1|TRBJ1-3|-
CASSEQGTGNTIYF
TGCGCCAGCAGTGAACAGGGGACTGGAAACACCATATATTTT
>-|TRBV2|TRBJ2-4|few
CASATAHLAKNIQYF
TGTGCCAGCGCGACAGCACACTTAGCCAAAAACATTCAGTACTTC
>-|TRBV21-1|TRBJ1-6|-
CASSKPGPSNSPLHF
TGTGCCAGCAGCAAGCCGGGACCGAGTAATTCACCCCTCCACTTT
>-|TRBV7-9|TRBJ2-5|-
CASSLAGVETQYF
TGTGCCAGCAGCTTAGCCGGGGTCGAGACCCAGTACTTC
>-|TRBV6-1|TRBJ2-1|once
CASSGTTGTEQFF
TGTGCCAGCAGTGGTACGACGGGCACTGAGCAGTTCTTC
>TRBD1|TRBV27|TRBJ1-2|-
CASSLVGTGSYGYTF
TGTGCCAGCAGTTTAGTCGGGACAGGCTCATATGGCTACACCTTC
>-|TRBV6-1|TRBJ1-4|-
CASSERGDGYEKLFF
TGTGCCAGCAGTGAAAGGGGGGACGGGTATGAAAAACTGTTTTTT
>-|TRBV7-9|TRBJ1-2|once
CASSLAGGTNYGYTF
TGTGCCAGCAGCTTAGCGGGGGGTACTAACTATGGCTACACCTTC
>TRBD2|TRBV9|TRBJ2-3|once
CASSEGVASGPIDTQYF
TGTGCCAGCAGCGAGGGAGTGGCTAGCGGACCCATAGATACGCAGTATTTT
>-|TRBV19|TRBJ1-4|-
CASTPRGRYEKLFF
TGTGCCAGTACCCCCAGGGGCCGGTATGAAAAACTGTTTTTT
>-|TRBV27|TRBJ1-1|-
CASSPGHPYSWAFF
TGTGCCAGCAGCCCCGGACACCCGTATAGTTGGGCTTTCTTT
>-|TRBV4-2|TRBJ2-5|-
CASSQTGLQQETQYF
TGTGCCAGCAGCCAGACGGGACTGCAACAAGAGACCCAGTACTTC
>TRBD1|TRBV4-1|TRBJ1-2|-
CASSQAGTVNYGYTF
TGCGCCAGCAGCCAAGCCGGGACAGTTAACTATGGCTACACCTTC
>TRBD1|TRBV29-1|TRBJ1-3|-
CSATGQNSGNTIYF
TGCAGCGCCACGGGACAGAACTCTGGAAACACCATATATTTT
>-|TRBV18|TRBJ1-4|-
CASSPLQGLANEKLFF
TGTGCCAGCTCACCACTCCAGGGATTAGCTAATGAAAAACTGTTTTTT
>-|TRBV5-5|TRBJ2-1|-
CASSLASGTEQFF
TGTGCCAGCAGCTTGGCGAGCGGAACTGAGCAGTTCTTC
>-|TRBV6-1|TRBJ1-2|-
CASTSWTEGYGYTF
TGTGCCAGCACCTCATGGACAGAGGGGTATGGCTACACCTTC
>-|TRBV10-3|TRBJ2-7|-
CAISALDLGEQYF
TGTGCCATCAGCGCCCTGGACTTAGGCGAGCAGTACTTC
>TRBD1|TRBV30|TRBJ1-2|few
CAWSAPGGANYGYTF
TGTGCCTGGAGTGCCCCAGGGGGGGCTAACTATGGCTACACCTTC
>-|TRBV6-5|TRBJ2-7|once
CASSYSPIYEQYF
TGTGCCAGCAGTTACTCCCCGATCTACGAGCAGTACTTC
>TRBD1|TRBV6-5|TRBJ1-6|-
CASGQANSPLHF
TGTGCCAGTGGACAGGCAAATTCACCCCTCCACTTT
>-|TRBV5-4|TRBJ1-2|-
CASSLGGQANYGYTF
TGTGCCAGCAGCTTGGGGGGGCAGGCCAACTATGGCTACACCTTC
>TRBD1|TRBV19|TRBJ1-1|few
CASSMGPGGMDTEAFF
TGTGCCAGTAGTATGGGCCCAGGGGGTATGGACACTGAAGCTTTCTTT
>TRBD2|TRBV27|TRBJ2-3|-
CASSLSGTSPGPDTQYF
TGTGCCAGCAGTTTATCGGGGACTAGCCCTGGTCCCGATACGCAGTATTTT
>TRBD1|TRBV5-1|TRBJ1-2|-
CASSLQGAYGYTF
TGCGCCAGCAGCTTACAGGGGGCGTATGGCTACACCTTC
>-|TRBV2|TRBJ1-1|-
CAGNRDLAEAFF
TGTGCCGGTAACAGGGATCTGGCTGAAGCTTTCTTT
>-|TRBV9|TRBJ1-2|-
CASSVVGASGYTF
TGTGCCAGCAGCGTAGTAGGGGCCAGTGGCTACACCTTC
>-|TRBV4-1|TRBJ2-3|once
CASSQSGDPADTQYF
TGCGCCAGCAGCCAAAGCGGAGACCCCGCAGATACGCAGTATTTT
>-|TRBV2|TRBJ2-1|-
CASSELTGDEQFF
TGTGCCAGCAGTGAATTGACGGGGGATGAGCAGTTCTTC
>-|TRBV18|TRBJ1-1|-
CASSPRGAVTEAFF
TGTGCCAGCTCACCACGGGGGGCGGTCACTGAAGCTTTCTTT
>-|TRBV28|TRBJ1-4|-
CASSYIGANEKLFF
TGTGCCAGCAGTTACATTGGCGCTAATGAAAAACTGTTTTTT
>-|TRBV2|TRBJ1-1|-
CASSVDSGSGTEAFF
TGTGCCAGCAGTGTGGACAGTGGTAGTGGCACTGAAGCTTTCTTT
>-|TRBV6-5|TRBJ2-7|few
CASSPTRPPGKQYF
TGTGCCAGCAGCCCAACTAGGCCCCCCGGAAAGCAGTACTTC